This T cell receptor beta chain was found in a study of blood T cell repertoires in COVID-19. Study at large: Italy, Spain and the United States were the sources of the convalescent and acute COVID-19 samples.

The age range of participants was about 18 to 95 years, with residence in roughly 25 US areas. Participants' reported clinical history set cohort assignment. Original processing notes: By means of reference gene primer amplification, nucleated cell counts were estimated. The protocol was immunoSEQ multiplex PCR, while the TCRdb copy is restricted to in-frame clones and leaves out a portion. The DNA was the basis for D and trimming; V, J and clone size are from that table. The top ten clones hold over 0.9% of a sample with some 410,000 clones, approximately 90% of them seen once. The germline V gene encodes CDR1 LNHDA and CDR2 SQIVND (reference sequence). The CDR3 totals 14 residues. V was shortened by 4 bases and J by 5 bases, with 14 bases between the two germline ends.

This sequence was found in a woman aged 25 to 39 with acute COVID-19. Sequencing was done on a sample of PBMCs or T cells enriched from blood (not recorded which). The chain combines TRBV19 with TRBJ2-5, with D hard to call. The CDR3 coding sequence is TGTGCCAGTAGTACTAGGATCTATGCGGAGACCCAGTACTTC. Translating it yields CASSTRIYAETQYF.